Each of the 32 T cell receptor beta chains below was sequenced from the same sample in a study of T cells in Graves' hyperthyroidism and ophthalmopathy. Using RNA transcripts as the source, TCR beta CDR3 regions were amplified. RT-PCR in the first round (using the HTBI primer set) targeted the TCR CDR3. TCRdb used MiXCR to reprocess the multiplex PCR reads, holding one entry per CDR3 protein. This sample has 450,000 to 650,000 distinct CDR3 sequences, with approximately 17% found just once. The sequencing input was blood. These TCRs come from a young woman with Graves' ophthalmopathy.

This clonotype came up many times. The J gene is TRBJ1-1, the V gene TRBV30; D not certain. The CDR3 covers 15 residues. Germline V gene lookup returns CDR1 GTSNPN and CDR2 SVGIG (reference sequence). Trimming removed 0 bases from V and 4 bases from J, with 15 bases in between. The CDR3 here is CAWSVEADGGTEAFF. CDR3 DNA sequence: TGTGCCTGGAGTGTAGAGGCGGACGGTGGCACTGAAGCTTTCTTT.

This clonotype was found a few times. This chain joins TRBV3-1 and TRBJ2-7, with 12 bases lining up with TRBD2. Per germline, CDR1 LGHDT and CDR2 YNNKEL (reference sequence). V lost 1 base to trimming and J lost 2 bases; unmatched junction nucleotides: 0. The CDR3 is 15 residues long. Here the CDR3 reads CASSQGTSGTYEQYF. The CDR3 DNA reads TGTGCCAGCAGCCAAGGGACTAGCGGGACCTACGAGCAGTACTTC.

This clonotype showed up many times. The chain has TRBV27 and TRBJ1-1, with 7 bases that match TRBD1. The CDR3 extends over 15 amino acids. Trimming at V came to 5 bases and at J to 1 base, leaving 7 bases not matched to a gene. CDR1 MNHEY and CDR2 SMNVEV come from the germline V gene (reference sequence). This chain's CDR3 is CASSPGTERNTEAFF. The DNA for the CDR3 is TGTGCCAGCAGTCCAGGGACAGAGAGGAACACTGAAGCTTTCTTT.

This clonotype was recorded many times. The chain has TRBV30 and TRBJ1-5; 10 nucleotides align to TRBD1. The V segment lost 5 bases and the J segment 4 bases; nucleotides outside the gene matches: 5. Germline CDR1 and CDR2: GTSNPN and SVGIG (reference sequence). The CDR3 length is 14 residues. For the CDR3, the DNA is TGTGCCTGGCATCCGGGACAGGGGAATCAGCCCCAGCATTTT. It codes for CAWHPGQGNQPQHF. The full variable domain, completed using reference TRBV30 and TRBJ1-5, is SQTIHQWPATLVQPVGSPLSLECTVEGTSNPNLYWYRQAAGRGLQLLFYSVGIGQISSEVPQNLSASRPQDRQFILSSKKLLLSDSGFYLCAWHPGQGNQPQHFGDGTRLSIL.

This clonotype was counted at least ten times. The rearrangement links TRBV20-1 to TRBJ2-7; D is tentatively TRBD1 or TRBD2 (6 bases each). This CDR3 has 15 residues. The V gene lost 1 base and the J gene lost 2 bases, with 15 bases spanning the gap. The germline V gene has CDR1 DFQATT and CDR2 SNEGSKA (reference sequence). CDR3 protein: CSARGPEGEAYEQYF. The CDR3 nucleotides are TGCAGTGCTAGAGGACCAGAGGGGGAGGCCTACGAGCAGTACTTC.

This clonotype turned up a few times. The rearrangement links TRBV7-9 to TRBJ2-1; D unresolved. The CDR3 has 13 amino acids. Trimming left V 6 bases short and J 5 bases short, with 11 bases between. CDR1 and CDR2 (germline): SEHNR, FQNEAQ (reference sequence). CDR3 amino acids: CASRPPSHNEQFF. The CDR3 coding sequence is TGTGCCAGCAGGCCTCCGAGCCACAATGAGCAGTTCTTC.

The V and J genes are TRBV28 and TRBJ2-7, with 9 nucleotides matching TRBD1. The junction had 6 bases not matched to a gene; V was cut back by 8 bases and J by 1 base. The germline CDR1 and CDR2 sequences are MDHEN and SYDVKM. The CDR3 covers 14 residues. This chain's CDR3 is CASWTGTGSYEQYF. CDR3 sequence (DNA): TGTGCCAGCTGGACCGGGACAGGGTCCTACGAGCAGTACTTC.

V is TRBV28 and J is TRBJ2-1; 7 bases align to TRBD2. The CDR3 length is 16 residues. The V segment lost 7 bases and the J segment 7 bases; nucleotides outside the gene matches: 16. Germline CDR1 reads MDHEN; CDR2 reads SYDVKM. The CDR3 sequence is CASNLYYREAGNEQFF. DNA for the CDR3: TGTGCCAGCAACCTTTATTATCGGGAGGCCGGGAATGAGCAGTTCTTC. The whole variable domain, filled in from reference TRBV28 and TRBJ2-1, reads DVKVTQSSRYLVKRTGEKVFLECVQDMDHENMFWYRQDPGLGLRLIYFSYDVKMKEKGDIPEGYSVSREKKERFSLILESASTNQTSMYLCASNLYYREAGNEQFFGPGTRLTVL.

In this sample, this clonotype turned up many times. The chain recombines TRBV18 with TRBJ1-2, with 10 bases lining up with TRBD1. The CDR3 extends over 15 amino acids. Germline V gene data show CDR1 as KGHSH and CDR2 as LQKENI. Trimming cost V 8 bases and J 1 base; bases outside gene matches: 7. The CDR3 sequence: CASSPGQGFNYGYTF. The CDR3 coding sequence is TGTGCCAGCAGCCCGGGACAGGGGTTTAACTATGGCTACACCTTC.

This clonotype was counted ten times or more. This chain uses TRBV3-1 with TRBJ2-7; TRBD2 matches at 9 bases. This CDR3 is built from 15 residues. The junction had 11 bases not matched to a gene; V was cut back by 4 bases and J by 7 bases. From germline, CDR1 is LGHDT and CDR2 YNNKEL (reference sequence). The chain's CDR3 is CASSPMSGRPGEQYF. The CDR3 coding sequence is TGTGCCAGCAGCCCAATGAGCGGGAGGCCCGGAGAGCAGTACTTC.

This clonotype was detected only a few times. The chain couples TRBV19 to TRBJ1-1; D may be TRBD1 (5 bases). Germline loops: CDR1 LNHDA, CDR2 SQIVND (reference sequence). This CDR3 is built from 14 residues. Trimming left V 5 bases short and J 3 bases short, with 13 bases between. The CDR3 region is CASSPRDVDTEAFF. For the CDR3, the DNA is TGTGCCAGTAGTCCCCGGGACGTCGACACTGAAGCTTTCTTT.

This clonotype was seen many times. The J gene is TRBJ2-7, the V gene TRBV13; no firm D call. This CDR3 has 15 residues. The germline V and J ends were trimmed by 6 bases and 5 bases, with 20 bases remaining between them. Per germline, CDR1 PRHDT and CDR2 FYEKMQ (reference sequence). The CDR3 here is CASRDTGRNGDEQYF. CDR3 nucleotide sequence: TGTGCCAGCAGGGATACTGGGCGGAATGGGGACGAGCAGTACTTC.

The chain has TRBV7-9 and TRBJ1-4; tentatively, D is TRBD1 (5 bases). CDR3 length equals 14 residues. Germline V lookup: CDR1 SEHNR, CDR2 FQNEAQ (reference sequence). Trimming removed 2 bases at V and 7 bases at J, with 11 bases between. The CDR3 DNA is TGTGCCAGCAGCTTAAGGGGTATTGCTGAAAAACTGTTTTTT. Translated, it gives CASSLRGIAEKLFF.

This clonotype was counted many times. The chain uses TRBV28 and TRBJ1-2; 8 nucleotides agree with TRBD1. Germline loops: CDR1 MDHEN, CDR2 SYDVKM. V lost 7 bases, J lost 5 bases, and 9 bases stayed unmatched. There are 14 residues in the CDR3. The CDR3 loop reads CASTPDREGYGYTF. DNA of the CDR3: TGTGCCAGCACGCCGGACAGGGAGGGTTATGGCTACACCTTC.

V is TRBV27 and J is TRBJ2-3, with D possibly TRBD2 on 5 matching bases. V lost 6 bases and J lost 8, with 24 bases in between. The CDR3 contains 16 residues. Germline CDR1 is MNHEY and CDR2 is SMNVEV (reference sequence). The CDR3 DNA reads as TGTGCCAGCAGGACCGGGGTGAGAGGGCCCCGGGGTACGCAGTATTTT. It translates to CASRTGVRGPRGTQYF.

The sample holds many counts of this clonotype. The chain joins TRBV28 to TRBJ1-5, with TRBD1 identical over 8 bases. The ends lost 2 bases at V and 3 bases at J; junction bases unmatched: 6. Germline CDR1 MDHEN, CDR2 SYDVKM. This CDR3 has 16 residues. The CDR3 coding sequence is TGTGCCAGCAGTTTAGGGGCAGGGGGCTACAATCAGCCCCAGCATTTT. Translation: CASSLGAGGYNQPQHF.

This clonotype was seen at least ten times. The chain joins TRBV6-2 or TRBV6-3 to TRBJ2-7, with TRBD1 identical over 9 bases. The CDR3 spans 15 residues. J gave up 2 bases and V 6 bases, and 8 bases lay outside the gene matches. Germline V gives CDR1 MNHEY, CDR2 SVGEGT. CDR3 residues: CASSQIRTGAYEQYF. For the CDR3, the DNA is TGTGCCAGCAGCCAGATCAGGACAGGGGCCTACGAGCAGTACTTC.

This clonotype occurred many times. J is TRBJ2-1 and V is TRBV6-2 or TRBV6-3; 10 bases align to TRBD2. The length of the CDR3 is 17 residues. Germline CDR1 MNHEY, CDR2 SVGEGT. Germline trimming cut 1 base from V and 5 bases from J; bases unmatched to any gene: 8. CDR3 in amino acids: CASSYWGTSGTHNEQFF. The CDR3 nucleotides read TGTGCCAGCAGTTACTGGGGTACTAGCGGGACCCACAATGAGCAGTTCTTC.

The DNA of the CDR3 is TGTGCCAGCAGCTCGCCGAGGGGACAGGGTAGTAACGAGCAGTACTTC. Protein product: CASSSPRGQGSNEQYF. V and J are TRBV5-5 and TRBJ2-7, with 9 bases identical to TRBD1. CDR3 length equals 16 residues. V gave up 3 bases and J gave up 5 bases; unmatched junction bases: 12. Germline CDR1 is SGHKS and CDR2 is YYEKEE (reference sequence).

This clonotype has at least ten counts. This sequence joins TRBV28 and TRBJ1-1; no definite D call. CDR1 and CDR2 from the germline V gene are MDHEN and SYDVKM. V shed 2 bases and J shed 0 bases, with 16 bases lying between them. The CDR3 has 17 residues. The CDR3 protein is CASSLILGQAMNTEAFF. CDR3 DNA: TGTGCCAGCAGTTTAATCCTCGGGCAGGCGATGAACACTGAAGCTTTCTTT.

The sample holds many counts of this clonotype. The chain has TRBV2 and TRBJ2-7; TRBD2 matches at 8 bases. Germline CDR1 SNHLY, CDR2 FYNNEI. The CDR3 covers 12 residues. Trimming cost V 8 bases and J 3 bases; bases outside gene matches: 3. The CDR3 loop is CASSTSGYEQYF. CDR3 coding DNA: TGTGCCAGCTCTACTAGCGGCTACGAGCAGTACTTC.

In this sample, this clonotype turned up many times. The gene calls are TRBV28 and TRBJ2-7, with 8 positions matching TRBD2. From germline, CDR1 is MDHEN and CDR2 SYDVKM. There are 14 residues in the CDR3. Germline trimming cut 7 bases from V and 3 bases from J; bases unmatched to any gene: 8. The DNA of the CDR3 is TGTGCCAGCAAGCGGAGCGGGAGTATCTACGAGCAGTACTTC. Translated: CASKRSGSIYEQYF.

This clonotype appeared many times. V usage is TRBV5-1 and J usage is TRBJ1-1, with D unresolved. The CDR3 sequence is 15 residues long. Germline CDR1 and CDR2: SGHRS and YFSETQ. V lost 0 bases and J lost 3, with 12 bases in between. The CDR3 protein is CASSLEAIGDTEAFF. In nucleotides, the CDR3 is TGCGCCAGCAGCTTGGAGGCTATCGGGGACACTGAAGCTTTCTTT.

The table lists this clonotype with many counts. J is TRBJ2-1 and V is TRBV27; a weak D match, TRBD1 (5 bases). CDR1 MNHEY and CDR2 SMNVEV come from the germline V gene (reference sequence). The ends were cut back, 3 bases at V and 4 bases at J, with 10 bases in the middle. This CDR3 contains 14 residues. Written as DNA, the CDR3 is TGTGCCAGCAGTTTCGGGTCAGGGTACAATGAGCAGTTCTTC. Its protein product is CASSFGSGYNEQFF.

This clonotype was counted at least ten times. This sequence joins TRBV11-2 and TRBJ2-3; no definite D call. Germline V gene lookup returns CDR1 SGHAT and CDR2 FQNNGV. The CDR3 spans 12 residues. Between the trimmed V and J ends, which lost 5 bases and 2 bases, there was a span of 5 bases. The CDR3 DNA reads as TGTGCCAGCAGCGTCCCCACAGATACGCAGTATTTT. Amino acids: CASSVPTDTQYF.

This clonotype was counted between two and nine times. V usage is TRBV20-1 and J usage is TRBJ1-6; D is unclear. The CDR3 loop spans 17 amino acids. V lost 8 bases to trimming and J lost 0 bases, with 20 bases between them. From germline, CDR1 is DFQATT and CDR2 SNEGSKA (reference sequence). CDR3 nucleotide sequence: TGCAGTCCCCTCCCGAATGATGGGAGCTCCTATAATTCACCCCTCCACTTT. Its protein product is CSPLPNDGSSYNSPLHF.

The chain carries TRBV3-1 and TRBJ2-2, with 10 bases matching TRBD1. Per the germline V gene, CDR1 is LGHDT and CDR2 is YNNKEL (reference sequence). The V gene end was trimmed by 4 bases and the J gene end by 7 bases; junction bases not matched to a gene: 6. CDR3 length: 15 residues. DNA of the CDR3: TGTGCCAGCAGCCCCGGGACAGGGGAATTCGGGGAGCTGTTTTTT. This gives the protein CASSPGTGEFGELFF.

Many counts were recorded for this clonotype. V usage is TRBV2 and J usage is TRBJ1-2, with TRBD1 matching over 7 bases. The germline V gene has CDR1 SNHLY and CDR2 FYNNEI. V trimming: 4 bases; J trimming: 1 base; junction bases outside the gene matches: 9. The CDR3 is 16 amino acids. In nucleotides, the CDR3 is TGTGCCAGCAGTGGAAGGACAGGCTCGTTTAACTATGGCTACACCTTC. This codes for CASSGRTGSFNYGYTF. The whole variable domain, filled in from reference TRBV2 and TRBJ1-2, reads EPEVTQTPSHQVTQMGQEVILRCVPISNHLYFYWYRQILGQKVEFLVSFYNNEISEKSEIFDDQFSVERPDGSNFTLKIRSTKLEDSAMYFCASSGRTGSFNYGYTFGSGTRLTVV.

This clonotype was counted a few times. The chain employs TRBV20-1 and TRBJ1-1; 8 positions match TRBD1. Germline lookup yields CDR1 DFQATT and CDR2 SNEGSKA (reference sequence). This CDR3 spans 13 amino acids. The CDR3 coding sequence is TGCACCCAGACAGGGGCCCTCGGCACTGAAGCTTTCTTT. Amino acid sequence: CTQTGALGTEAFF.

Many counts were recorded for this clonotype. The V gene is TRBV27, the J gene TRBJ2-1; 9 bases are a match to TRBD1. The CDR3 consists of 16 residues. Germline CDR1 reads MNHEY; CDR2 reads SMNVEV (reference sequence). V lost 4 bases to trimming and J lost 0 bases; unmatched junction nucleotides: 4. The CDR3 spells CASSSWDRVSYNEQFF. The CDR3 DNA reads TGTGCCAGCAGTTCATGGGACAGGGTCTCCTACAATGAGCAGTTCTTC.

This clonotype was seen only a few times. This chain links TRBV27 with TRBJ2-3; D is unresolved. CDR1 and CDR2 (germline): MNHEY, SMNVEV (reference sequence). This CDR3 region has 15 residues. Between the trimmed V and J ends, which lost 4 bases and 0 bases, there was a span of 11 bases. In nucleotides, the CDR3 is TGTGCCAGCAGTTCCCTCGGCGGAAGCACAGATACGCAGTATTTT. It yields the protein CASSSLGGSTDTQYF.

The genes are TRBV9 and TRBJ2-1; D is unclear. V gave up 2 bases and J gave up 5 bases, with 8 bases separating them. This CDR3 spans 13 amino acids. The V gene's germline CDR1 is SGDLS and CDR2 YYNGEE. The CDR3 loop reads CASSVSVHNEQFF. The DNA of the CDR3 is TGTGCCAGCAGCGTTTCGGTCCACAATGAGCAGTTCTTC.